This TCR beta chain derives from a study of blood T cell repertoires in COVID-19. Across the whole study: Specimens from acute and convalescent COVID-19 originated in the United States, Italy and Spain.

V was clipped by 0 bases and J by 0 bases, with 24 bases between them. The CDR3 totals 20 residues. Germline V gene sequence: CDR1 LGHDT, CDR2 YNNKEL (reference sequence). Participant ages covered roughly 18 to 89 years across around 22 US areas. The study assigned cohorts using participant-reported clinical history. Up to 2 weeks before entering the study, exposed participants had met a COVID-19 case. Assay used: immunoSEQ multiplex PCR; TCRdb lists only in-frame clones, some missing. The table has some 270,000 clones, over 70% seen once; the top ten hold about 3.1%. Sequencing was carried out using PBMCs or T cells enriched from blood (not recorded which). The TCR comes from a woman in her thirties or forties who had been exposed to COVID-19. The rearrangement uses TRBV3-1 (or the pseudogene TRBV3-2) and TRBJ2-7; perhaps TRBD1 as D (6 bases). CDR3 sequence: CASSQEEQGISPATSYEQYV. CDR3 in DNA: TGTGCCAGCAGCCAAGAGGAACAGGGTATCAGCCCAGCCACCTCCTACGAGCAGTACGTC.